This record covers a single T cell receptor beta chain. The antigen remains unidentified. This entry comes from a study of CD8 T cells in ankylosing spondylitis. Study-wide findings and caveats: Disease-linked clones were found to be CD8+ and relatively rare in peripheral blood. A number of the motif variants had already been described in reactive arthritis synovial fluid and blood. The study looked at matched synovial fluid samples from ankylosing spondylitis patients. Disease-linked clones were reported to be significantly enriched there. Within ankylosing spondylitis blood, a TCR beta motif made up of roughly eight highly homologous variants appeared to be characteristic.

Using quantitative 5'-RACE with molecular barcodes, the authors made TCR beta libraries. TCRdb reprocessed the 5' RACE reads via MiXCR and lists one record per CDR3 protein. The repertoire holds around 440,000 distinct CDR3 sequences, with 15% to 20% as singletons. The TCR was taken from a male donor with ankylosing spondylitis. Sequenced material: blood, either unsorted or a sorted T cell fraction (not recorded which).

CDR3 amino acids: CASSQEGSDTEAFF. DNA for the CDR3: TGTGCCAGCAGCCAAGAGGGGTCGGACACTGAAGCTTTCTTT. The chain couples TRBV4-2 to TRBJ1-1; D ambiguous. Germline V gives CDR1 LGHNA, CDR2 YNFKEQ. This CDR3 contains 14 residues. V shed 0 bases and J shed 3 bases, with 8 bases lying between them.